Presented here are 15 T cell receptor beta chains from one specimen sequenced in a study of T cell changes during pregnancy in multiple sclerosis. Clones were read by immunoSEQ multiplex PCR, and TCRdb kept only the in-frame ones, dropping some. The repertoire consists of 55,000 to 70,000 clones, with about nine tenths occurring once and the leading ten covering approximately 2.1%. This specimen was peripheral blood, taken in the first trimester of pregnancy. Every receptor here comes from a female donor in good health, enrolled as a control in a pregnancy study.

This chain joins TRBV11-3 and TRBJ2-1, with 10 nucleotides matching TRBD2. V lost 5 bases to trimming and J lost 5 bases; unmatched junction nucleotides: 3. Per germline, CDR1 SGHNT and CDR2 YENEEA. CDR3 length equals 14 residues. CDR3 in amino acids: CASSLSGGNNEQFF. CDR3 in DNA: TGTGCCAGCAGCCTTAGCGGGGGGAACAATGAGCAGTTCTTC.

V and J are TRBV9 and TRBJ2-7; TRBD2 aligns across 12 bases. Trimming at V came to 3 bases and at J to 5 bases, leaving 6 bases not matched to a gene. In germline, CDR1 is SGDLS, CDR2 YYNGEE. This CDR3 comprises 15 residues. The CDR3 DNA reads TGTGCCAGCAGCGCTAGCGGGAGGGCCCGGAACGAGCAGTACTTC. Residues: CASSASGRARNEQYF.

The table lists this clone with a count of one. The chain uses TRBV5-1 and TRBJ1-2; 7 nucleotides agree with TRBD1. Trimming cost V 4 bases and J 2 bases; bases outside gene matches: 11. The CDR3 extends over 16 amino acids. Germline CDR1 SGHRS, CDR2 YFSETQ. The CDR3 is CASSRVTGTENYGYTF. CDR3 coding DNA: TGCGCCAGCAGCCGAGTAACCGGGACAGAGAACTATGGCTACACCTTC.

The rearrangement joins TRBV7-8 to TRBJ2-7, with 8 bases aligning to TRBD2. Losses at the gene ends were 4 bases for V and 7 bases for J; bases not matched to a gene: 9. This CDR3 has 14 residues. CDR1 is SGHVS, CDR2 FQNEAQ, per germline. The CDR3 nucleotides read TGTGCCAGCAGCTCGCCGGGACTAGTTCCAGAGCAGTACTTC. Amino acids: CASSSPGLVPEQYF.

The chain uses TRBV10-3 and TRBJ2-3; the match to TRBD1 covers 9 bases. Losses at the gene ends were 8 bases for V and 3 bases for J; bases not matched to a gene: 3. Germline V gene lookup returns CDR1 ENHRY and CDR2 SYGVKD. CDR3 length: 13 amino acids. CDR3 coding DNA: TGTGCCATCCCCGGGACAGGGACAGATACGCAGTATTTT. Its translation: CAIPGTGTDTQYF.

The chain joins TRBV2 to TRBJ1-1, with 8 bases lining up with TRBD1. Germline V gene sequence: CDR1 SNHLY, CDR2 FYNNEI. V shed 6 bases, J shed 5 bases, and the junction held 8 bases outside the gene matches. The CDR3 runs 14 residues. The CDR3 sequence is CASSKQGVRTEAFF. The CDR3 bases are TGTGCCAGCAGCAAACAGGGGGTGAGGACTGAAGCTTTCTTT.

J is TRBJ2-7 and V is TRBV27; TRBD2 agrees at 13 bases. The CDR3 is 13 residues long. V dropped 8 bases and J dropped 4; count of bases not matched to a gene: 2. Per germline, CDR1 MNHEY and CDR2 SMNVEV (reference sequence). Here the CDR3 reads CASWTSGSYEQYF. As DNA, the CDR3 is TGTGCCAGCTGGACTAGCGGGAGTTACGAGCAGTACTTC.

This CDR3 is CASSAPLGPDRGGREQFF. In nucleotides, the CDR3 is TGTGCCAGCAGCGCACCGCTTGGTCCGGACAGGGGAGGCCGTGAGCAGTTCTTC. The chain employs TRBV7-9 and TRBJ2-1; 9 nucleotides agree with TRBD1. Germline V gene data show CDR1 as SEHNR and CDR2 as FQNEAQ (reference sequence). J lost 9 bases, V lost 5 bases, and 20 bases had no gene match. This CDR3 is 18 amino acids long.

This sequence joins TRBV5-1 and TRBJ2-1; 9 bases line up with TRBD2. This CDR3 comprises 15 residues. Unmatched junction bases numbered 6, after V lost 4 bases and J lost 4 bases. In germline, CDR1 is SGHRS, CDR2 YFSETQ. This CDR3 reads CASSRGGGGYNEQFF. The CDR3 DNA reads TGCGCCAGCAGCCGCGGCGGGGGGGGGTACAATGAGCAGTTCTTC. The whole variable domain, filled in from reference TRBV5-1 and TRBJ2-1, reads KAGVTQTPRYLIKTRGQQVTLSCSPISGHRSVSWYQQTPGQGLQFLFEYFSETQRNKGNFPGRFSGRQFSNSRSEMNVSTLELGDSALYLCASSRGGGGYNEQFFGPGTRLTVL.

The chain combines TRBV7-3 with TRBJ2-1; tentative D call: TRBD2 (5 bases). This CDR3 region has 15 residues. V was pared by 2 bases and J by 0 bases, with 8 bases between. The germline V gene has CDR1 SGHTA and CDR2 FQGTGA. The CDR3 nucleotides read TGTGCCAGCAGCTTAGAGGGAAGCTCCTACAATGAGCAGTTCTTC. This gives the protein CASSLEGSSYNEQFF. The full variable domain, in which reference TRBV7-3 and TRBJ2-1 provide the parts outside the CDR3, is GAGVSQTPSNKVTEKGKYVELRCDPISGHTALYWYRQSLGQGPEFLIYFQGTGAADDSGLPNDRFFAVRPEGSVSTLKIQRTERGDSAVYLCASSLEGSSYNEQFFGPGTRLTVL.

V and J are TRBV6-5 and TRBJ2-5, with TRBD2 matching over 8 bases. The CDR3 runs to 16 residues. The V gene end was trimmed by 0 bases and the J gene end by 5 bases; junction bases not matched to a gene: 8. Germline loops: CDR1 MNHEY, CDR2 SVGAGI. CDR3 nucleotides: TGTGCCAGCAGTTACTCGATCGCGGGGGGAAGCGAGACCCAGTACTTC. It specifies CASSYSIAGGSETQYF.

The V call is TRBV9, the J call TRBJ2-1; 10 nucleotides align to TRBD1. The V gene end was trimmed by 3 bases and the J gene end by 5 bases; junction bases not matched to a gene: 5. This CDR3 region has 15 residues. Germline CDR1 SGDLS, CDR2 YYNGEE. The CDR3 sequence is CASSDAGTGDNEQFF. The CDR3 DNA reads as TGTGCCAGCAGCGACGCCGGGACAGGGGACAATGAGCAGTTCTTC.

The chain carries TRBV7-9 and TRBJ2-1, with D unclear. Germline V gives CDR1 SEHNR, CDR2 FQNEAQ (reference sequence). With 2 bases removed from V and 9 bases from J, the gap between germline ends came to 8 bases. The CDR3 extends over 12 amino acids. CDR3 region: CASSLMSGEQFF. CDR3 bases: TGTGCCAGCAGCTTAATGTCGGGTGAGCAGTTCTTC. The whole variable domain, remainder taken from reference TRBV7-9 and TRBJ2-1, is DTGVSQNPRHKITKRGQNVTFRCDPISEHNRLYWYRQTLGQGPEFLTYFQNEAQLEKSRLLSDRFSAERPKGSFSTLEIQRTEQGDSAMYLCASSLMSGEQFFGPGTRLTVL.

The chain joins TRBV9 to TRBJ2-1; TRBD2 might be the D (7 bases). Germline V lookup: CDR1 SGDLS, CDR2 YYNGEE. The CDR3 is 15 amino acids. Trimming pared 0 bases from V and 4 bases from J, leaving 11 bases between. CDR3 sequence: CASSVGAGAYNEQFF. The DNA of the CDR3 is TGTGCCAGCAGCGTAGGTGCGGGGGCTTACAATGAGCAGTTCTTC.

This rearrangement joins TRBV7-9 to TRBJ2-1; 7 bases agree with TRBD1. V was pared by 11 bases and J by 4 bases, with 11 bases of the junction left unmatched. CDR1 is SEHNR, CDR2 FQNEAQ, per germline (reference sequence). This CDR3 has 14 amino acids. CDR3 sequence: CALRGFELYNEQFF. The DNA of the CDR3 is TGTGCCCTCAGGGGGTTTGAGTTGTACAATGAGCAGTTCTTC.